This is a list of T cell receptor beta chains from one sample in a study of blood T cell repertoires in COVID-19. Measured with immunoSEQ multiplex PCR; TCRdb has only the in-frame clones, and not every one. In the table there are tens of thousands of clones, roughly 90% of which are singletons. Sequencing input: peripheral blood. The receptors shown here come from a man aged 60 to 69 with acute or convalescent COVID-19. CDR3s include the opening cysteine and the closing phenylalanine or tryptophan. The D gene is left open where the match is weak. The size of a clone is reported for some rows only, either as once, few or many, or as a class for expanded clones.

d_call	clone_size	v_call	j_call	cdr3_nt	cdr3_aa
TRBD2	-	TRBV24-1	TRBJ2-7	TGTGCCACCAGTGATCGGGGACTAGCGGGAGTATTATACGAGCAGTACTTC	CATSDRGLAGVLYEQYF
-	-	TRBV5-6	TRBJ1-2	TGTGCCAGCAGCTTGAGGTCGGGCTATGGCTACACCTTC	CASSLRSGYGYTF
-	-	TRBV27	TRBJ1-2	TGTGCCAGCAGTCCAGCCTACCCAGGGGATAGATACTATGGCTACACCTTC	CASSPAYPGDRYYGYTF
-	-	TRBV24-1	TRBJ2-3	TGTGCCACCAGTGATGCTAGTGGTAGCGGAACAGATACGCAGTATTTT	CATSDASGSGTDTQYF
-	-	TRBV10-3	TRBJ1-5	TGTGCCATCAGTCCGACAGACAATCAGCCCCAGCATTTT	CAISPTDNQPQHF
TRBD1	-	TRBV7-6	TRBJ1-1	TGTGCCAGCAGCAAAGACAGGGGCGTCACTGAAGCTTTCTTT	CASSKDRGVTEAFF
TRBD2	-	TRBV4-2	TRBJ2-5	TGTGCCAGCAGCCAAGTACTAGCGAAAGAGACCCAGTACTTC	CASSQVLAKETQYF
-	-	TRBV28	TRBJ1-1	TGTGCCAGCAGCCCAGGGTTCGGCACTGAAGCTTTCTTT	CASSPGFGTEAFF
-	-	TRBV5-8	TRBJ1-5	TGTGCCAGCACCCCATTCGCGTCTCAGCCCCAGCATTTT	CASTPFASQPQHF
-	-	TRBV5-1	TRBJ2-5	TGCGCCAGCACTCCGGGACTTGGGACCCAGTACTTC	CASTPGLGTQYF
TRBD1	-	TRBV7-2	TRBJ1-1	TGTGCCAGCAGCCTTTTGGGGACAGGGGCCGATGAAGCTTTCTTT	CASSLLGTGADEAFF
-	-	TRBV2	TRBJ1-5	TGTGCCAGCAGTCCGAGCGGAGGGATCAATCAGCCCCAGCATTTT	CASSPSGGINQPQHF
TRBD1	-	TRBV19	TRBJ2-1	TGTGCCAGTAGTTCCCCGGGACAGGGGGTCAGGAATGAGCAGTTCTTC	CASSSPGQGVRNEQFF
-	once	TRBV9	TRBJ2-5	TGTGCCAGCAGCCCTGGGAGTCAAGAGACCCAGTACTTC	CASSPGSQETQYF
TRBD2	-	TRBV24-1	TRBJ2-1	TGTGCCACCGCAGGTGCGGGAGGGTCTCACAATGAGCAGTTCTTC	CATAGAGGSHNEQFF
TRBD1	-	TRBV29-1	TRBJ2-7	TGCAGCGTTGCCTTCGGACAGGGGGCCTACGAGCAGTACTTC	CSVAFGQGAYEQYF
TRBD1	-	TRBV6-6	TRBJ1-5	TGTGCCAGCAGCAACACAGGGGTAGGGCAGCCCCAGCATTTT	CASSNTGVGQPQHF
TRBD2	-	TRBV2	TRBJ2-5	TGTGCCAGCAGTGAAACGGGGGGAGCCCCCTACCAAGAGACCCAGTACTTC	CASSETGGAPYQETQYF
TRBD1	-	TRBV27	TRBJ1-5	TGTGCCAGCCGCCGGGACAGTGCGACGTATAGCAATCAGCCCCAGCATTTT	CASRRDSATYSNQPQHF
-	-	TRBV19	TRBJ2-7	TGTGCCAGTAGTATGCGCGGGCAGAGTTACGAGCAGTACTTC	CASSMRGQSYEQYF
-	once	TRBV7-9	TRBJ1-1	TGTGCCAGCAGCTTAGGACAACACACTGAAGCTTTCTTT	CASSLGQHTEAFF
-	once	TRBV12-3/TRBV12-4	TRBJ1-1	TGTGCCAGCAGTTTCCTACGGGGCACTGAAGCTTTCTTT	CASSFLRGTEAFF
-	-	TRBV28	TRBJ1-2	TGTGCCAGCAGCACAGGGTCCGTCTATGGCTACACCTTC	CASSTGSVYGYTF
-	-	TRBV28	TRBJ1-5	TGTGCCAGCAGCGACCGACAGAGCTTTGAGCCCCAGCATTTT	CASSDRQSFEPQHF
TRBD1	-	TRBV19	TRBJ1-1	TGTGCCAGTAGCTGGACAGGGGGCACTGAAGCTTTCTTT	CASSWTGGTEAFF
TRBD2	-	TRBV5-1	TRBJ2-1	TGCGCCAGCAGCTTATCGGGACTAGGTAACAATGAGCAGTTCTTC	CASSLSGLGNNEQFF
TRBD1	-	TRBV4-2	TRBJ1-5	TGTGCCAGCAGCCAATCATCAGGGGGCTTGCGGCCCCAGCATTTT	CASSQSSGGLRPQHF
-	-	TRBV7-8	TRBJ2-2	TGTGCCAGCAGCCGAGACCGATCTAGCAGGGAGCTGTTTTTT	CASSRDRSSRELFF
TRBD1	-	TRBV7-2	TRBJ1-2	TGTGCCAGCAGCTTAGAGGGGGCCGGTGGCTACACCTTC	CASSLEGAGGYTF
-	-	TRBV19	TRBJ1-3	TGTGCCAGTATAGATCGGGGAACTGGAAACACCATATATTTT	CASIDRGTGNTIYF
TRBD2	-	TRBV5-1	TRBJ2-1	TGCGCCAGCAGCCTACTTCCGGGACTAGCGGAAGATCAGTCCTACAATGAGCAGTTCTTC	CASSLLPGLAEDQSYNEQFF
-	once	TRBV11-3	TRBJ1-6	TGTGCCAGCAGCTTATTTGCGGATTCACCCCTCCACTTT	CASSLFADSPLHF
TRBD2	-	TRBV27	TRBJ2-7	TGTGCCAGCAGTCCAACGACTAGCGTCCCCGTAGAGCAGTACTTC	CASSPTTSVPVEQYF
TRBD2	once	TRBV4-3	TRBJ2-7	TGCGCCAGCAGCCAAGACTCCGGGAGGGCCTACGAGCAGTACTTC	CASSQDSGRAYEQYF
TRBD2	-	TRBV27	TRBJ2-1	TGTGCCAGCGGGTTAGCGGGAGCTGAGCAGTTCTTC	CASGLAGAEQFF
TRBD1	-	TRBV6-2/TRBV6-3	TRBJ2-4	TGTGCCAGCAGTCAACTAAGGGGACAGGGGGCTATGTTAAACATTCAGTACTTC	CASSQLRGQGAMLNIQYF
-	-	TRBV7-6	TRBJ2-3	TGTGCCAGCAGCTTAAACGGGGATACGCAGTATTTT	CASSLNGDTQYF
TRBD2	-	TRBV10-1	TRBJ2-1	TGCGCCAGCAGTGAAGGGACTAGCGGGTTGGACAATGAGCAGTTCTTC	CASSEGTSGLDNEQFF
-	-	TRBV19	TRBJ2-3	TGTGCCAGTAGTAGGGGGGGGGCCCCCTCGCAGTATTTT	CASSRGGAPSQYF
TRBD2	-	TRBV28	TRBJ2-1	TGTGCCAGCAGAGAGCGGGAGGGCCGAGGTGAGCAGTTCTTC	CASREREGRGEQFF
-	-	TRBV21-1	TRBJ2-4	TGTGCCAGCCCTAGGACAGGGAGGCTAGCCAAAAACATTCAGTACTTC	CASPRTGRLAKNIQYF
TRBD1	-	TRBV24-1	TRBJ1-2	TGTGCCACCAGTGATTTGCCGGACAGGGGAGTTTGCTACACCTTC	CATSDLPDRGVCYTF
-	-	TRBV7-6	TRBJ2-7	TGTGCCAGCAGCTTAGCGTCCCCGGCAAGACTACCGGCGGGGGAGCAGTACTTC	CASSLASPARLPAGEQYF
-	-	TRBV30	TRBJ2-5	TGTGCCTGGAGTTCCGACAGACAAGAGACCCAGTACTTC	CAWSSDRQETQYF